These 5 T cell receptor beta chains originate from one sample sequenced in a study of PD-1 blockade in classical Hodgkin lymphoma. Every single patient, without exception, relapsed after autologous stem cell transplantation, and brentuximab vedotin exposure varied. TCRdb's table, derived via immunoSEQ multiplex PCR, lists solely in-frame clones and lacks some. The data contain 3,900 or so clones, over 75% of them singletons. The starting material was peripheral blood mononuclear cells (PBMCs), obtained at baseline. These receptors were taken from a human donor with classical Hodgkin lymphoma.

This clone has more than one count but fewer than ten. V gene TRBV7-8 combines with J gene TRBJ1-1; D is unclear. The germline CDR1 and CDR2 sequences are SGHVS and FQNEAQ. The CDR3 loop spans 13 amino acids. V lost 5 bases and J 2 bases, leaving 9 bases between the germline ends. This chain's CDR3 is CASSPGFNTEAFF. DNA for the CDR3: TGTGCCAGCAGCCCGGGATTTAACACTGAAGCTTTCTTT.

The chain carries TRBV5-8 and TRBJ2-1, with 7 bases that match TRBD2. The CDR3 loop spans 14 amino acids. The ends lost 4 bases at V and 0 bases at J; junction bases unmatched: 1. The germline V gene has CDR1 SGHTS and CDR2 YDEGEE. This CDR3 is CASSGGSSYNEQFF. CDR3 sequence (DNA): TGTGCCAGCAGCGGCGGGAGCTCCTACAATGAGCAGTTCTTC. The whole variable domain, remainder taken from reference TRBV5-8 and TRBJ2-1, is EAGVTQSPTHLIKTRGQQATLRCSPISGHTSVYWYQQALGLGLQFLLWYDEGEERNRGNFPPRFSGRQFPNYSSELNVNALELEDSALYLCASSGGSSYNEQFFGPGTRLTVL.

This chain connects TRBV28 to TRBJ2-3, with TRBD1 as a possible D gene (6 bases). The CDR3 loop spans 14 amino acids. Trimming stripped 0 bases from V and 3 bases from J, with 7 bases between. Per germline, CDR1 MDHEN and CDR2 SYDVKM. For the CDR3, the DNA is TGTGCCAGCAGTTTATGGGACAGTACAGATACGCAGTATTTT. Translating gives CASSLWDSTDTQYF.

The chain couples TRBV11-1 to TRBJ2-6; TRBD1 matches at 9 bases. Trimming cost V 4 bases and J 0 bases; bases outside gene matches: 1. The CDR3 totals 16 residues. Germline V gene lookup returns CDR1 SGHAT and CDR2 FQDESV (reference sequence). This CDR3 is CASSSDRGSGANVLTF. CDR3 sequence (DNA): TGTGCCAGCAGCTCGGACAGGGGCTCTGGGGCCAACGTCCTGACTTTC.

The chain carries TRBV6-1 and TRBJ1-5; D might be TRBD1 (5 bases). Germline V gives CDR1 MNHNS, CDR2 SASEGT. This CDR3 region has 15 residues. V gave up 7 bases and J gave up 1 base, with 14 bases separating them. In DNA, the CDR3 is TGTGCCAGCACCGGGGAGGGGTTAAGCAATCAGCCCCAGCATTTT. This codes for CASTGEGLSNQPQHF.